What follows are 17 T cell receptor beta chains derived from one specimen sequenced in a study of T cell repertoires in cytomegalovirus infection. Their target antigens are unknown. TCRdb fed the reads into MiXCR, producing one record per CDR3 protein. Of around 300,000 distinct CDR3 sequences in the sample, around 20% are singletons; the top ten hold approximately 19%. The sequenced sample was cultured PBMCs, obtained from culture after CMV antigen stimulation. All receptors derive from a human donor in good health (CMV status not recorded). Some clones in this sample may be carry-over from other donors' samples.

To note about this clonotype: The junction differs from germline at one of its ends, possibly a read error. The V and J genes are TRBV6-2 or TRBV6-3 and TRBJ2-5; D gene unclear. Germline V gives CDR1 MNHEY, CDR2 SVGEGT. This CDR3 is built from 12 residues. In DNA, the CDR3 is TGTGCCAGCAGTGACTCCTCAGGGACCCAGTACTTC. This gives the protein CASSDSSGTQYF.

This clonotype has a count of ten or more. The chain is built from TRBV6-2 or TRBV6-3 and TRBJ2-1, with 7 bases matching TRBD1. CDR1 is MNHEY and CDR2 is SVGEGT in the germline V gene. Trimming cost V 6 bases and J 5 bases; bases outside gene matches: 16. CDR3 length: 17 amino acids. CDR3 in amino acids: CASRGGQGRPQHNEQFF. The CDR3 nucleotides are TGTGCCAGCAGAGGGGGCCAGGGGAGACCTCAACACAATGAGCAGTTCTTC.

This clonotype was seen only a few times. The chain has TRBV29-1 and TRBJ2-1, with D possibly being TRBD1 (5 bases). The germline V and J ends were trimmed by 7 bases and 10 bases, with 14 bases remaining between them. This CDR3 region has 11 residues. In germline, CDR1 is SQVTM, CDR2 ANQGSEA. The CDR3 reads CSGQGIGEQFF. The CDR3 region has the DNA TGCAGCGGCCAGGGTATAGGGGAGCAGTTCTTC.

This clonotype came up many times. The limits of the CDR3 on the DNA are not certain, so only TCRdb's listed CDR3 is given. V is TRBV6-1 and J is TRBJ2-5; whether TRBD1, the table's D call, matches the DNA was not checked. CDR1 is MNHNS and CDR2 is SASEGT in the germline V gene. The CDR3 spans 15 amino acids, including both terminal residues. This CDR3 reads CASSSGQGIQETQYF.

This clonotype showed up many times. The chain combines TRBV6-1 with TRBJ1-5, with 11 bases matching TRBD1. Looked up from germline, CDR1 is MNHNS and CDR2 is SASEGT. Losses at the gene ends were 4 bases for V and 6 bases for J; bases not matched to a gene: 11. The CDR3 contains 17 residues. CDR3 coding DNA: TGTGCCAGCAGTGGAGATCAGGGGACAGGGGGAGGTCAGCCCCAGCATTTT. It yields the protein CASSGDQGTGGGQPQHF.

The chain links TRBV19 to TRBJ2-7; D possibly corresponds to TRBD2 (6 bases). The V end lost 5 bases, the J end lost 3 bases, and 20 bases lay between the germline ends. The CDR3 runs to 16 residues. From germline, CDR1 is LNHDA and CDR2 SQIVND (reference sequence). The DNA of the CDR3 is TGTGCCAGTAGTGATAGCTACCGGGACTTAGGCTACGAGCAGTACTTC. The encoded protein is CASSDSYRDLGYEQYF.

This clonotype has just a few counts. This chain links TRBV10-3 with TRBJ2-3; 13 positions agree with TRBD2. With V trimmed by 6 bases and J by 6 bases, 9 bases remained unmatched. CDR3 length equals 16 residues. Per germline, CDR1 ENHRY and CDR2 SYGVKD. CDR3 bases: TGTGCCATCAGCGCCGGGACTAGCGGGATCTCGGATACGCAGTATTTT. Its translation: CAISAGTSGISDTQYF.

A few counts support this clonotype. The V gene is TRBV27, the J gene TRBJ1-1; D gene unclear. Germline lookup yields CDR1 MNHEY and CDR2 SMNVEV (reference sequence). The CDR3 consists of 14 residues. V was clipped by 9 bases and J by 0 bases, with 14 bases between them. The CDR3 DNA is TGTGCCAGGGCGATACGGACGGTGAACACTGAAGCTTTCTTT. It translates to CARAIRTVNTEAFF.

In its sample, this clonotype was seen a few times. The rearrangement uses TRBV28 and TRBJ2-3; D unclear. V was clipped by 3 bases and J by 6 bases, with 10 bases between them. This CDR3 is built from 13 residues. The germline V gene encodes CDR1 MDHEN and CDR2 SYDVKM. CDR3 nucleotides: TGTGCCAGCAGTTTTCCCCCGCAGGATACGCAGTATTTT. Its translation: CASSFPPQDTQYF. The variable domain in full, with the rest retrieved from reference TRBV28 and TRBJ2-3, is DVKVTQSSRYLVKRTGEKVFLECVQDMDHENMFWYRQDPGLGLRLIYFSYDVKMKEKGDIPEGYSVSREKKERFSLILESASTNQTSMYLCASSFPPQDTQYFGPGTRLTVL.

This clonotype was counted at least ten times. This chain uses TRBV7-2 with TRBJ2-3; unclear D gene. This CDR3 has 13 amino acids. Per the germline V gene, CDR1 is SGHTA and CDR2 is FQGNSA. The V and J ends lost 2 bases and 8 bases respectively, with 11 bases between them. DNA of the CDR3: TGTGCCAGCAGCTTATCCCGATCCGGTACGCAGTATTTT. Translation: CASSLSRSGTQYF.

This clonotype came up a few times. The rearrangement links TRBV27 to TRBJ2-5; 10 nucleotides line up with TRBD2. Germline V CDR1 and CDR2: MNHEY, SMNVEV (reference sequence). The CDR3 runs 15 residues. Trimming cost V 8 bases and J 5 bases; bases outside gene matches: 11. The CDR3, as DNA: TGTGCCAGCCAACACTCTAGCGGGAGCAGGGAGACCCAGTACTTC. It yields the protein CASQHSSGSRETQYF.

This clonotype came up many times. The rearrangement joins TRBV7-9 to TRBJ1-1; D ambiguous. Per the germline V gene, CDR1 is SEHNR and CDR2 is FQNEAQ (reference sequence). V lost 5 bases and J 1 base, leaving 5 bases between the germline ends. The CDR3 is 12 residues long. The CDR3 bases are TGTGCCAGCAGCCGGGGGAACACTGAAGCTTTCTTT. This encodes CASSRGNTEAFF. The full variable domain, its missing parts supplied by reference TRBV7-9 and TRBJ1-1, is DTGVSQNPRHKITKRGQNVTFRCDPISEHNRLYWYRQTLGQGPEFLTYFQNEAQLEKSRLLSDRFSAERPKGSFSTLEIQRTEQGDSAMYLCASSRGNTEAFFGQGTRLTVV.

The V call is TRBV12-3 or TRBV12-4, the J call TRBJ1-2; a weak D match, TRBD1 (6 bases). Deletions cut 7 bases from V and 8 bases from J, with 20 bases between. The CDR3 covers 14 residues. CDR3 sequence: CASKEPGASGGYTF. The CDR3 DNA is TGTGCCAGCAAGGAGCCGGGGGCATCGGGGGGCTACACCTTC.

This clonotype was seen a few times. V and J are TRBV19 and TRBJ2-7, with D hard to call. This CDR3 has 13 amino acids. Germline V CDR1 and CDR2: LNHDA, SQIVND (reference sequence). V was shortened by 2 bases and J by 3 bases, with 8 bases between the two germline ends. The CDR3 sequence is CASSIKRYYEQYF. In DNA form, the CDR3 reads TGTGCCAGTAGTATAAAACGGTACTACGAGCAGTACTTC.

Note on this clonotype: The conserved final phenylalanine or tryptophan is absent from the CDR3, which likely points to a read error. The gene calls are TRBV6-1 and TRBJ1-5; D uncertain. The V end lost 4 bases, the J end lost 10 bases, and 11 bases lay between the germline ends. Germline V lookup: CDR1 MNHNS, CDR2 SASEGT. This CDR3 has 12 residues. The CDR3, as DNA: TGTGCCAGCAGTGCCCTGACGGGTCCCCAGCATTTA. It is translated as CASSALTGPQHL.

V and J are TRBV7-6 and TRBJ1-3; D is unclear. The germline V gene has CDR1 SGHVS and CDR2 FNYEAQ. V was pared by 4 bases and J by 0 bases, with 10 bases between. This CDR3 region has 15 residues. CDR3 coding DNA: TGTGCCAGCAGCTCGACTCGGGTCTCTGGAAACACCATATATTTT. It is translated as CASSSTRVSGNTIYF. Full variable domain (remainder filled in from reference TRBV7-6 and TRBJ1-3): GAGVSQSPRYKVTKRGQDVALRCDPISGHVSLYWYRQALGQGPEFLTYFNYEAQQDKSGLPNDRFSAERPEGSISTLTIQRTEQRDSAMYRCASSSTRVSGNTIYFGEGSWLTVV.

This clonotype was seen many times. DNA of the CDR3: TGTGCCAGCAGCTCGACCCCTGGGAGTGGGACCGGGGAGCTGTTTTTT. It codes for CASSSTPGSGTGELFF. The chain is built from TRBV7-9 and TRBJ2-2; D is possibly TRBD2 (5 bases). Trimming shortened V by 4 bases and J by 5 bases, and 17 bases separated the two germline ends. CDR1 is SEHNR, CDR2 FQNEAQ, per germline (reference sequence). This CDR3 has 16 residues.